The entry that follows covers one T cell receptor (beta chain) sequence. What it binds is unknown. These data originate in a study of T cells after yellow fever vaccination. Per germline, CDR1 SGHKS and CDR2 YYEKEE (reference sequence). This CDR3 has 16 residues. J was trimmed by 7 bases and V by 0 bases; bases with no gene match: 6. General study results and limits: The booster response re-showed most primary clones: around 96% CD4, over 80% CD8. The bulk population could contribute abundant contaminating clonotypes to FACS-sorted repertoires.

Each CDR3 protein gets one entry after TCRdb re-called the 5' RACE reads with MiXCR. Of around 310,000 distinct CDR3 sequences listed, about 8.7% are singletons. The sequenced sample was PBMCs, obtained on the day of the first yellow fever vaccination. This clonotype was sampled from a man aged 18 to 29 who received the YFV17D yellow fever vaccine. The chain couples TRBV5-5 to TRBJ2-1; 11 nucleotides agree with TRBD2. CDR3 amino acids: CASSLVSSGGSNEQFF. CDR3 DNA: TGTGCCAGCAGCTTGGTATCTAGCGGGGGGTCGAATGAGCAGTTCTTC.